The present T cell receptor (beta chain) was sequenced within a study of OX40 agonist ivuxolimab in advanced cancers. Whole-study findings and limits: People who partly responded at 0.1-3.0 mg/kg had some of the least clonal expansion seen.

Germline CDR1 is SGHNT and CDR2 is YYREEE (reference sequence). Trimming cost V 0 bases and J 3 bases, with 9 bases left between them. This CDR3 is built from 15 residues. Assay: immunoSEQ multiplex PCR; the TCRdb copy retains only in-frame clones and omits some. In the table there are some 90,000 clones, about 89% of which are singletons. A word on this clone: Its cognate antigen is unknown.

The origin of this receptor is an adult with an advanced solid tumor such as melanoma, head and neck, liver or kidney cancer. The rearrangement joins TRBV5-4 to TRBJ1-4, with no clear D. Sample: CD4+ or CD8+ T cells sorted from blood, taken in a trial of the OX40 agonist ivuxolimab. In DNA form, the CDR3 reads TGTGCCAGCAGCTTGGCGGGCGGTCCTAATGAAAAACTGTTTTTT. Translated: CASSLAGGPNEKLFF.